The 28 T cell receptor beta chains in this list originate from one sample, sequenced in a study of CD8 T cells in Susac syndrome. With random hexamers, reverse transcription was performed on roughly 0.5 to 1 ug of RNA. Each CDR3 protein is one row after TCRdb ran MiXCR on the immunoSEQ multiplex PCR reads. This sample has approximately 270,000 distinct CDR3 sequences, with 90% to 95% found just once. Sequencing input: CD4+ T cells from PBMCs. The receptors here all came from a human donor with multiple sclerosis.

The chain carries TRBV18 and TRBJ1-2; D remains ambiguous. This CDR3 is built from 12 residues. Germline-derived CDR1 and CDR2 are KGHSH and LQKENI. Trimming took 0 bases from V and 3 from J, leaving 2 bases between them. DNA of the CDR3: TGTGCCAGCTCACCACCTGACTATGGCTACACCTTC. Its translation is CASSPPDYGYTF.

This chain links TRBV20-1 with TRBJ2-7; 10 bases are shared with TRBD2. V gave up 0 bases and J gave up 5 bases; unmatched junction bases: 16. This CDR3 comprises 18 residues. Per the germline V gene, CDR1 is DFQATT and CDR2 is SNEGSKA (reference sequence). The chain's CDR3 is CSARDDSPAGGASHEQYF. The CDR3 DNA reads TGCAGTGCTAGAGATGACTCCCCAGCGGGGGGGGCGTCCCACGAGCAGTACTTC.

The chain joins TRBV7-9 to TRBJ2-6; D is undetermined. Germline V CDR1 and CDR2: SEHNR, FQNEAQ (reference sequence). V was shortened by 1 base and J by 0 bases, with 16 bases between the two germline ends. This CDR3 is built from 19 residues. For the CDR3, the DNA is TGTGCCAGCAGCTTAGATCTCGGCAGGACCAGCTCTGGGGCCAACGTCCTGACTTTC. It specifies CASSLDLGRTSSGANVLTF.

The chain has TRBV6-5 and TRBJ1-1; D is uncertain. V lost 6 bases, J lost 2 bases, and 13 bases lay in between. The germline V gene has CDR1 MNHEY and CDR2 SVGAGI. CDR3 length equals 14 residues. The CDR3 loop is CASSEGPANTEAFF. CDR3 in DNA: TGTGCCAGCAGCGAGGGTCCCGCTAACACTGAAGCTTTCTTT.

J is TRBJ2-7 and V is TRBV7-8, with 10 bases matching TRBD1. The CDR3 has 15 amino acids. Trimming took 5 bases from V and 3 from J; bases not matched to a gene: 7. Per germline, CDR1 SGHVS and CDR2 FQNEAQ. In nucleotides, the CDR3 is TGTGCCAGCAGCCCCGGGACAGGGGCTGACTACGAGCAGTACGTC. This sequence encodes CASSPGTGADYEQYV.

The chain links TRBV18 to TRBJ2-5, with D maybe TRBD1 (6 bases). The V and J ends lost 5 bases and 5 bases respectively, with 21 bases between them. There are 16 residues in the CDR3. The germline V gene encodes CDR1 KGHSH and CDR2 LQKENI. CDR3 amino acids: CASSFTGTQKRETQYF. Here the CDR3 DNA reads TGTGCCAGCTCATTTACCGGGACACAAAAAAGGGAGACCCAGTACTTC.

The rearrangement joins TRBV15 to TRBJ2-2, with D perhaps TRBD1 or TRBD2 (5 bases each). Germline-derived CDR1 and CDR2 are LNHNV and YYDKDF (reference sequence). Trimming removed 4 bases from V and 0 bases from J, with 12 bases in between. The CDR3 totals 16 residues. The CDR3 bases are TGTGCCACCAGCAAGCGGCCAGGGTCGAACACCGGGGAGCTGTTTTTT. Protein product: CATSKRPGSNTGELFF.

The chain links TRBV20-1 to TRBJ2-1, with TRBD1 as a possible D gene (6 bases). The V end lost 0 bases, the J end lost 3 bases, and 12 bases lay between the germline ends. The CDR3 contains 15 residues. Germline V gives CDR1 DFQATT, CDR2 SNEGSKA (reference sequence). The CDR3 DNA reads TGCAGTGCTAGAGATCCACAGGGTGGCTACAATGAGCAGTTCTTC. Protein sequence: CSARDPQGGYNEQFF.

The CDR3 DNA reads TGTGCCAGCAGTCCCCATATCCAGGGCGCTGGGGAGCAGTACTTC. Its protein is CASSPHIQGAGEQYF. The rearrangement joins TRBV28 to TRBJ2-7; possibly TRBD1 for D (5 bases). The germline V and J ends were trimmed by 5 bases and 7 bases, with 21 bases remaining between them. The CDR3 sequence is 15 residues long. Germline-derived CDR1 and CDR2 are MDHEN and SYDVKM.

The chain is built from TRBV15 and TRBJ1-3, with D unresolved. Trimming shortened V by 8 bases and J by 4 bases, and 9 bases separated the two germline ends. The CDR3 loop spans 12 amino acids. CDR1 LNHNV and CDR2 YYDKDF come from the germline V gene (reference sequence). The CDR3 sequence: CATHEAGNTIYF. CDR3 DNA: TGTGCCACCCACGAAGCCGGAAACACCATATATTTT.

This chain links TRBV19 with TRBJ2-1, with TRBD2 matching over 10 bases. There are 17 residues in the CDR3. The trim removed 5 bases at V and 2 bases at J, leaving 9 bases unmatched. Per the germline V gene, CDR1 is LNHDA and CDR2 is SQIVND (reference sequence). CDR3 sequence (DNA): TGTGCCAGTAGTCACCTAGCGGGAGAAGGTGCCTACAATGAGCAGTTCTTC. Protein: CASSHLAGEGAYNEQFF.

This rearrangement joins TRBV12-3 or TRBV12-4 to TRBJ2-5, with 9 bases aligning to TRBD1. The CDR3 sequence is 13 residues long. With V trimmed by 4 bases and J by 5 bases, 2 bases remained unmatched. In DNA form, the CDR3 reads TGTGCCAGCAGTTACAGGGGGCGGGAGACCCAGTACTTC. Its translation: CASSYRGRETQYF.

The CDR3 spells CASSLRWAAGLRYTF. For the CDR3, the DNA is TGTGCCAGCAGTTTGAGGTGGGCAGCCGGGTTGCGCTACACCTTC. This rearrangement joins TRBV27 to TRBJ1-2, with D uncertain. V was shortened by 3 bases and J by 9 bases, with 20 bases between the two germline ends. The CDR3 contains 15 residues. Germline assignment: CDR1 MNHEY and CDR2 SMNVEV (reference sequence).

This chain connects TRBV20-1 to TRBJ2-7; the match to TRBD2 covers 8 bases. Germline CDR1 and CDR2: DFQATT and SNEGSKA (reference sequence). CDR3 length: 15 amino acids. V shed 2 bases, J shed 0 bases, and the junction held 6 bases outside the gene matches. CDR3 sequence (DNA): TGCAGTGCTAGACGGACTAGCCAATCCTCCTACGAGCAGTACTTC. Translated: CSARRTSQSSYEQYF.

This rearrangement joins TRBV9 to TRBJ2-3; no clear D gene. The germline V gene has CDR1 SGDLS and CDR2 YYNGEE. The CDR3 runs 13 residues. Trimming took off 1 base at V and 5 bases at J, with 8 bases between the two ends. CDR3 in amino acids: CASSVLSGDTQYF. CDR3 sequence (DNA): TGTGCCAGCAGCGTACTTTCTGGAGATACGCAGTATTTT.

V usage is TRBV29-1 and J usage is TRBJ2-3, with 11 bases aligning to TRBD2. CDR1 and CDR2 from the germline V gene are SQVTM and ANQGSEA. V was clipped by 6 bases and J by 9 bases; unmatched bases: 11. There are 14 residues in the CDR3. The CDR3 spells CSVRQGTSGGTQYF. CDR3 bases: TGCAGCGTCCGACAGGGAACTAGCGGGGGCACGCAGTATTTT.

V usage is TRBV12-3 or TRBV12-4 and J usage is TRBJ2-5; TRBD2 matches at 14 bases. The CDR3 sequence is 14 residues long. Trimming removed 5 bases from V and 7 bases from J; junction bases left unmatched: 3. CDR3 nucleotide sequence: TGTGCCAGCAGTATGGGACTAGCGGGGGCGACCCAGTACTTC. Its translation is CASSMGLAGATQYF.

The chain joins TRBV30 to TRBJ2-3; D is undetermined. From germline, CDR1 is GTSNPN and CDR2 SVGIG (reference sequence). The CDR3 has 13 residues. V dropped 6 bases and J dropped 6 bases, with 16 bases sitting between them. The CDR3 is CACNPPDGDTQYF. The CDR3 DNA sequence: TGTGCCTGTAACCCCCCCGACGGTGATACGCAGTATTTT.

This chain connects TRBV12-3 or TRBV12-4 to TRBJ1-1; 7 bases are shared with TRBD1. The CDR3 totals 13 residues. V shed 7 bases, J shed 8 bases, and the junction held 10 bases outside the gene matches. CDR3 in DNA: TGTGCCAGCACCCGTGACAGGGTCCTGGAAGCTTTCTTT. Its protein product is CASTRDRVLEAFF.

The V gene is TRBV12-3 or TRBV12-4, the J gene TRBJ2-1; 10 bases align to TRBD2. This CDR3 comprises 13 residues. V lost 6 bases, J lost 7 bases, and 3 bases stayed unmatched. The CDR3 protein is CASRTTSGNEQFF. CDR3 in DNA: TGTGCCAGCAGGACGACTAGCGGGAATGAGCAGTTCTTC.

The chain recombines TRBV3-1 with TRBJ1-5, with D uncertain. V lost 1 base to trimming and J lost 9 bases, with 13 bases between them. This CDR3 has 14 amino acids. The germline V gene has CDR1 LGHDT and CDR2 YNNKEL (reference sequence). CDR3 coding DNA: TGTGCCAGCAGCCAAGTTGCGGATCTGGGGCCCCAGCATTTT. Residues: CASSQVADLGPQHF.

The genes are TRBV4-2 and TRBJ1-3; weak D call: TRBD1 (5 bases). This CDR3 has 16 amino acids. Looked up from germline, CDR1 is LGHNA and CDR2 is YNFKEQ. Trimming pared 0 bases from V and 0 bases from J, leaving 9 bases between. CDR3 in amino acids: CASSQDSRVSGNTIYF. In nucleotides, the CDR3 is TGTGCCAGCAGCCAAGACAGCAGGGTCTCTGGAAACACCATATATTTT.

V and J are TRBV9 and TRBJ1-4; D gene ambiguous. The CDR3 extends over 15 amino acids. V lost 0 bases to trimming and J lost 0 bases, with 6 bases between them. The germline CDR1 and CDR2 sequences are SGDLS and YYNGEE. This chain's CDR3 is CASSVDGTTNEKLFF. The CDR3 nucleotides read TGTGCCAGCAGCGTAGACGGAACAACTAATGAAAAACTGTTTTTT.

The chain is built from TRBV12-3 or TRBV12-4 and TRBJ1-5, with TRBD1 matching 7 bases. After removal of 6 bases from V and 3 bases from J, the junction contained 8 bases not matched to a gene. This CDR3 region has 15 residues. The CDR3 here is CASSTGTVINQPQHF. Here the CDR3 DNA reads TGTGCCAGCAGCACCGGGACAGTGATCAATCAGCCCCAGCATTTT.

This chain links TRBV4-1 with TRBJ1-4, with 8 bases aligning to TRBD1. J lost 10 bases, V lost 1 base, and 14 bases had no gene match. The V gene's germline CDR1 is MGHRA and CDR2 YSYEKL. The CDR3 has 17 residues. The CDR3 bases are TGCGCCAGCAGCCAAGTTTATCCGGACAGGGAAAAAGCAAAACTGTTTTTT. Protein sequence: CASSQVYPDREKAKLFF.

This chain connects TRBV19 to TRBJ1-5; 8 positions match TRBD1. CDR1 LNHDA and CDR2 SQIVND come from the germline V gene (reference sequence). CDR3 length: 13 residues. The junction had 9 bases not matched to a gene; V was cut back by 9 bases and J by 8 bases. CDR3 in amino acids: CASGPGGPKPQHF. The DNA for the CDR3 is TGTGCCAGCGGACCAGGGGGCCCGAAGCCCCAGCATTTT.

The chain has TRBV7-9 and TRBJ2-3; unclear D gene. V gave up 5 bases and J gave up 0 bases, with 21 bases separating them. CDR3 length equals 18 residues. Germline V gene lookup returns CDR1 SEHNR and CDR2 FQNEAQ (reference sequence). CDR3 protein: CASSPARLSGPSTDTQYF. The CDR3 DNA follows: TGTGCCAGCAGCCCTGCCCGTCTATCCGGGCCGAGCACAGATACGCAGTATTTT.

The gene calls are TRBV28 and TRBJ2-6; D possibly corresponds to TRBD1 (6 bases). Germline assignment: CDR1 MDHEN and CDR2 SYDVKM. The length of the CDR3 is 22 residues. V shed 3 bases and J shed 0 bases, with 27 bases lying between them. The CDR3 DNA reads TGTGCCAGCAGTTTGAATATAGGACAGCCCCTCCAAAAAATCTCTGGGGCCAACGTCCTGACTTTC. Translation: CASSLNIGQPLQKISGANVLTF. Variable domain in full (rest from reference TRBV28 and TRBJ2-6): DVKVTQSSRYLVKRTGEKVFLECVQDMDHENMFWYRQDPGLGLRLIYFSYDVKMKEKGDIPEGYSVSREKKERFSLILESASTNQTSMYLCASSLNIGQPLQKISGANVLTFGAGSRLTVL.